The T cell receptor (beta chain) described here comes from a study of shared clonotypes between healthy human individuals. V lost 6 bases, J lost 7 bases, and 4 bases stayed unmatched. The CDR3 is 13 amino acids. Germline assignment: CDR1 WNHNN and CDR2 SYGVQD (reference sequence). Researchers partitioned CD4+ cells into CD45RA+ naive and CD45RA-negative memory subsets. The table came from immunoSEQ multiplex PCR; TCRdb's copy has only in-frame clones and leaves some out. Counted here are 780,000 or so clones, just under 75% occurring once; the ten biggest clones make up approximately 2%. This clonotype was obtained from a woman in her twenties or thirties in good health. The chain carries TRBV10-1 and TRBJ2-1; 9 bases are shared with TRBD2. Specimen: memory CD4+ T cells sorted from blood. Noted subset: CD45RA-negative fraction. In DNA, the CDR3 is TGCGCCAGCAGGCCTAGCGGGAAGAATGAGCAGTTCTTC. Translation gives CASRPSGKNEQFF.